Included here is one T cell receptor (beta chain) sequence, with context. Its antigen is unknown. The protocol was immunoSEQ multiplex PCR, while the TCRdb copy is restricted to in-frame clones and leaves out a portion. The data hold about 83,000 clones, with around nine tenths observed a single time. This entry comes from a study of T cell responses to AZD1222 COVID-19 vaccine. Study-level findings and limits: Among the donors, most were white British and more were female, and clonal diversity was possibly underestimated. There were repertoire samples only from the period after the peak T cell response. It was only a handful of AZD1222 recipients who were seropositive at baseline. Across the whole spike, CD4 TCRs peaked at regions 160-218 and 743-854.

This material consisted of peripheral blood, taken on day 0 of MenACWY control vaccination. The clonotype was recovered from an adult in good health.

Here the CDR3 DNA reads TGTGCCAGCAGTTACGCCACAGGGTGGCCCTACGAGCAGTACTTC. As protein: CASSYATGWPYEQYF. The chain has TRBV6-2 or TRBV6-3 and TRBJ2-7; a weak D match, TRBD1 (6 bases). Germline V gene data show CDR1 as MNHEY and CDR2 as SVGEGT. CDR3 length: 15 amino acids. V was cut by 2 bases and J by 2 bases, with 13 bases left in between.